This T cell receptor (beta chain) was captured in a study of blood T cell repertoires in COVID-19. About the study: There were acute and convalescent COVID-19 samples, and they came from the United States, Italy and Spain.

As handled by the study authors: Amplification from reference gene primers served as the basis for estimated nucleated cell counts. The method was immunoSEQ multiplex PCR; TCRdb's version includes in-frame clones alone and lacks a portion of them. V, J and clone size are those of that table, while D and trimming were read from the DNA. Found here are approximately 360,000 clones, roughly 90% of them singletons; the top ten hold over 0.9%. CDR3 length: 16 residues. The germline CDR1 and CDR2 sequences are SGHAT and FQNNGV. V was pared by 3 bases and J by 6 bases, with 20 bases between. The rearrangement links TRBV11-2 to TRBJ1-1; D perhaps matches TRBD1 (6 bases). The sequenced sample was PBMCs or T cells enriched from blood (not recorded which). The sequence came from a woman aged 25 to 39 with acute COVID-19. CDR3 sequence: CASSLATDRFRPEAFF. CDR3 nucleotide sequence: TGTGCCAGCAGCTTGGCTACGGACAGATTCAGGCCTGAAGCTTTCTTT.